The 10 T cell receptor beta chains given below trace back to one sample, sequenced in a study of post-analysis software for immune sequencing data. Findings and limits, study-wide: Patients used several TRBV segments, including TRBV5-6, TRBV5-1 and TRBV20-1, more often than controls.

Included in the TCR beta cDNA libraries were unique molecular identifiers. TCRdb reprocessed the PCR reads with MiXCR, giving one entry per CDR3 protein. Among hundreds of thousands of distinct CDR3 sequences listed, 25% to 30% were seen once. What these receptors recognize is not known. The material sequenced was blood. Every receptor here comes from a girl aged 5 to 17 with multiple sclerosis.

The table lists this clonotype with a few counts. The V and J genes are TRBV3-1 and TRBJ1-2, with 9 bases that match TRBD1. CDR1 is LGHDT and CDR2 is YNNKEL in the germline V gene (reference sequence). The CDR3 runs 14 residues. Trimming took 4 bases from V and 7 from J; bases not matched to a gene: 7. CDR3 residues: CASSPPGQGSGYTF. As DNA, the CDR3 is TGTGCCAGCAGCCCTCCGGGACAGGGATCTGGCTACACCTTC. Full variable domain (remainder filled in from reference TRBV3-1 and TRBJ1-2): DTAVSQTPKYLVTQMGNDKSIKCEQNLGHDTMYWYKQDSKKFLKIMFSYNNKELIINETVPNRFSPKSPDKAHLNLHINSLELGDSAVYFCASSPPGQGSGYTFGSGTRLTVV.

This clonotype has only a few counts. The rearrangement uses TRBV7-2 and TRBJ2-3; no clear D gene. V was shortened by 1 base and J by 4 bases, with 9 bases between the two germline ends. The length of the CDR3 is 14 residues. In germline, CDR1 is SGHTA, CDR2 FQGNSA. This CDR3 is CASSLDSLSDTQYF. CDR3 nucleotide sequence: TGTGCCAGCAGCTTAGACAGTTTGTCAGATACGCAGTATTTT.

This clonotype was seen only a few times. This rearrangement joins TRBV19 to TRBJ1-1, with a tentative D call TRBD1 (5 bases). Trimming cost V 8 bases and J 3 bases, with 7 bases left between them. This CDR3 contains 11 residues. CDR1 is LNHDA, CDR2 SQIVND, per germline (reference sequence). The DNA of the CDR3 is TGTGCCAGTCAGGGAGACACTGAAGCTTTCTTT. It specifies CASQGDTEAFF.

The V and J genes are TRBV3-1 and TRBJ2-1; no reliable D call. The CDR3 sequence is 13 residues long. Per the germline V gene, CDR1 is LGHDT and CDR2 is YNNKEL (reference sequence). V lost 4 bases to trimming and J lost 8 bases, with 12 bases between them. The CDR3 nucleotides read TGTGCCAGCAGCCCCGGCCCGGTCCATGAGCAGTTCTTC. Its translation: CASSPGPVHEQFF.

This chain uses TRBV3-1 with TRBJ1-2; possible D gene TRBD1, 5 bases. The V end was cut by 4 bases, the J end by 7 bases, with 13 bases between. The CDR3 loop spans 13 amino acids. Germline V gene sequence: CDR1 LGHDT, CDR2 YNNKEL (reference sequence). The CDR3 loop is CASSRVGGAGYTF. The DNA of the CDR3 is TGTGCCAGCAGCCGAGTTGGGGGTGCTGGCTACACCTTC.

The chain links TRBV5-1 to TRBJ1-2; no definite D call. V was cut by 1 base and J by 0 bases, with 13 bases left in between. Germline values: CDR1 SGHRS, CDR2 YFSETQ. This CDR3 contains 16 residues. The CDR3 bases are TGCGCCAGCAGCTTGCCCTCCAGGAGGGCTAACTATGGCTACACCTTC. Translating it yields CASSLPSRRANYGYTF.

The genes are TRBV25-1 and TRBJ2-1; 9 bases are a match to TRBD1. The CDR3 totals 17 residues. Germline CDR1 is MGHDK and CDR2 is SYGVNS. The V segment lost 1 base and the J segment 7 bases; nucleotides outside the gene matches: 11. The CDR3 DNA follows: TGTGCCAGCAGTGAATGGGGGGGAACAGGGGGCAGAAATGAGCAGTTCTTC. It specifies CASSEWGGTGGRNEQFF.

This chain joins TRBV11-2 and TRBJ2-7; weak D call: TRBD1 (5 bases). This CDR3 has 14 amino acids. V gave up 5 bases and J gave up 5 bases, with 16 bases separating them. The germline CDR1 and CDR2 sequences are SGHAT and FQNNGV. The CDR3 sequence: CASSPQGFNNEQYF. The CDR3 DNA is TGTGCCAGCAGCCCCCAGGGTTTTAACAACGAGCAGTACTTC.

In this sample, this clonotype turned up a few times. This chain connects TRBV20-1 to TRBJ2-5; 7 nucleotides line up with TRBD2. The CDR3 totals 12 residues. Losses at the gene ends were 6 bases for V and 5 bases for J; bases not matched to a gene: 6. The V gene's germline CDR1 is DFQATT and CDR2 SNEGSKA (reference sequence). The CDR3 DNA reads TGCAGTGCCCCACGGCGGGAGGAGACCCAGTACTTC. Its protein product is CSAPRREETQYF.

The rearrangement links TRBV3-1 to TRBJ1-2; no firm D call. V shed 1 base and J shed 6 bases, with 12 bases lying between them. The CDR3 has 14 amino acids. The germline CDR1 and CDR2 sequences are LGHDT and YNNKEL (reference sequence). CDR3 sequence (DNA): TGTGCCAGCAGCCAAGCTCCGGGAGGCGATGGCTACACCTTC. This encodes CASSQAPGGDGYTF.